The rows below give T cell receptor beta chains drawn from one sample of a study of cytomegalovirus exposure and HLA in healthy donors. Clones were read by immunoSEQ multiplex PCR, and TCRdb kept only the in-frame ones, dropping some. The table records some 150,000 clones, roughly 80% of them present only once. The sequencing input was PBMCs. Every receptor here comes from a woman in her 40s in good health and CMV-seropositive. CDR3s include the opening cysteine and the closing phenylalanine or tryptophan.

CDR3 | J | V | length
CASSPLLLAGSNYGYTF | TRBJ1-2 | TRBV18 | 17
CAWSNRPNQPQHF | TRBJ1-5 | TRBV30 | 13
CASNSPSGGRTEAFF | TRBJ1-1 | TRBV27 | 15
CASSSRDRVREQYF | TRBJ2-7 | TRBV6-5 | 14
CASSGEGQAANEKLFF | TRBJ1-4 | TRBV5-1 | 16
CASSVTSGGAGETQYF | TRBJ2-5 | TRBV7-6 | 16
CASSLAGGPSDTQYF | TRBJ2-3 | TRBV7-3 | 15
CAISEAGNTEAFF | TRBJ1-1 | TRBV10-3 | 13
CSASANYGYTF | TRBJ1-2 | TRBV20-1 | 11
CASRFSSAGSSYNSPLHF | TRBJ1-6 | TRBV5-6 | 18
CASSSQGSNTEAFF | TRBJ1-1 | TRBV5-1 | 14
CASSEGRVPDYGYTF | TRBJ1-2 | TRBV10-2 | 15
CSVTSGGRSYEQYF | TRBJ2-7 | TRBV29-1 | 14
CARSFPGTGGDYSNQPQHF | TRBJ1-5 | TRBV5-3 | 19
CACGANTEAFF | TRBJ1-1 | TRBV6-5 | 11
CASSETGSHGYTF | TRBJ1-2 | TRBV2 | 13
CASSFQGQGIKQPQHF | TRBJ1-5 | TRBV5-6 | 16
CASSSPIGGHTEAFF | TRBJ1-1 | TRBV28 | 15
CASRDRVNQPQHF | TRBJ1-5 | TRBV7-2 | 13
CASSPGTAGNTIYF | TRBJ1-3 | TRBV7-7 | 14
CASSPRDSRGYEQYF | TRBJ2-7 | TRBV6-1 | 15
CASSKTVQTNYGYTF | TRBJ1-2 | TRBV10-1 | 15
CASRRPGTGSEAFF | TRBJ1-1 | TRBV28 | 14
CASSQTSGTMVLQKLFF | TRBJ1-4 | TRBV25-1 | 17
CARSWGLAGGRCSYEQYF | TRBJ2-7 | TRBV5-3 | 18
CVRSALPSGGAIDTQYF | TRBJ2-3 | TRBV7-5 | 17
CASSQDKAAGGTYEQYF | TRBJ2-7 | TRBV4-1 | 17
CASNSLVSETQYF | TRBJ2-5 | TRBV7-6 | 13
CASSFRTSGFGTEAFF | TRBJ1-1 | TRBV5-6 | 16
CASSFMSNQPQHF | TRBJ1-5 | TRBV27 | 13
CASSHNGFGHSSEQYF | TRBJ2-7 | TRBV12-1 | 16